A selection of T cell receptor beta chains follows, all from one sample in a study of blood T cells in healthy people across ages. Each CDR3 protein is one row after TCRdb ran MiXCR on the 5' RACE reads. The data show 500,000 to 600,000 distinct CDR3 sequences, 25% to 30% seen once. Material for sequencing was blood. Receptor source: a woman aged 70 to 79 in good health. CDR3s include the opening cysteine and the closing phenylalanine or tryptophan. A D gene is named only where the DNA matches it firmly. Clone size is shown for a subset of rows, as once, few, many or a class of expanded clone.

V	D	length	J	size	CDR3	DNA
TRBV12-3/TRBV12-4	.	16	TRBJ2-6	.	CASSRPSSSGANVLTF	TGTGCCAGCAGTAGACCGAGTAGCTCTGGGGCCAACGTCCTGACTTTC
TRBV29-1	TRBD1	13	TRBJ2-1	few	CSLQLDRSNEQFF	TGCAGCTTACAATTGGACAGGAGTAATGAGCAGTTCTTC
TRBV27	.	12	TRBJ2-7	few	CASSAATRPQYF	TGTGCCAGCAGTGCAGCTACGAGACCGCAGTACTTC
TRBV9	TRBD2	15	TRBJ2-1	few	CATSRGGLGTNEQFF	TGTGCCACCAGCCGCGGGGGACTAGGGACGAATGAGCAGTTCTTC
TRBV24-1	.	13	TRBJ2-5	few	CATSAGTQETQYF	TGTGCCACCAGTGCGGGGACTCAAGAGACCCAGTACTTC
TRBV20-1	.	13	TRBJ1-5	.	CSATPGDNQPQHF	TGCAGTGCTACTCCAGGGGACAATCAGCCCCAGCATTTT
TRBV20-1	.	13	TRBJ1-1	.	CSATRGKNTEAFF	TGCAGTGCCACACGAGGGAAGAACACTGAAGCTTTCTTT
TRBV6-5	.	16	TRBJ2-7	.	CASSSRGAPSSYEQYF	TGTGCCAGCAGTTCCAGGGGGGCGCCGAGCTCCTACGAGCAGTACTTC
TRBV5-1	TRBD1	13	TRBJ2-1	many	CASSTGQGAGQFF	TGCGCCAGCAGCACGGGACAGGGGGCAGGTCAGTTCTTC
TRBV4-1	.	15	TRBJ2-1	.	CASSQGEFLKEVQFF	TGCGCCAGCAGCCAAGGGGAGTTCCTCAAAGAGGTGCAGTTCTTC
TRBV7-2	.	14	TRBJ2-5	many	CASSLSLAQETQYF	TGTGCCAGCAGCTTATCCTTGGCACAAGAGACCCAGTACTTC
TRBV5-4	TRBD2	17	TRBJ2-2	.	CASSPSGGAVRNGELFF	TGTGCCAGCAGTCCAAGCGGGGGGGCCGTGAGAAACGGGGAGCTGTTTTTT
TRBV29-1	TRBD2	12	TRBJ2-1	few	CSASGGTHEQFF	TGCAGCGCTAGCGGGGGGACCCATGAGCAGTTCTTC
TRBV12-3/TRBV12-4	.	13	TRBJ1-5	.	CASRARGHQPQHF	TGTGCCAGCAGGGCACGGGGCCATCAGCCCCAGCATTTT
TRBV7-9	TRBD1	15	TRBJ2-7	many	CASSLGWTGEVEQYF	TGTGCCAGCAGCTTAGGGTGGACAGGGGAGGTCGAGCAGTACTTC
TRBV6-2/TRBV6-3	TRBD2	15	TRBJ2-7	few	CASQLQRGLSYEQYF	TGTGCCAGCCAACTCCAGCGGGGGCTTAGCTACGAGCAGTACTTC
TRBV7-9	.	15	TRBJ1-1	few	CASSLADHRNTEAFF	TGTGCCAGCAGCTTAGCGGACCATCGGAACACTGAAGCTTTCTTT
TRBV7-2	.	13	TRBJ2-3	few	CASSFQPSDTQYF	TGTGCCAGCAGCTTTCAGCCGTCGGATACGCAGTATTTT
TRBV6-5	.	15	TRBJ2-7	few	CASSSPGLSSYEQYF	TGTGCCAGCAGTTCCCCGGGCTTGTCCTCCTACGAGCAGTACTTC
TRBV2	.	16	TRBJ2-1	few	CASRAARGSSYNEQFF	TGTGCCAGCAGGGCCGCTAGGGGAAGCTCCTACAATGAGCAGTTCTTC
TRBV6-2/TRBV6-3	.	16	TRBJ2-4	many	CASSRPPTLGKNIQYF	TGTGCCAGCAGTCGCCCTCCTACCTTAGGCAAAAACATTCAGTACTTC
TRBV6-1	TRBD1	15	TRBJ2-6	.	CASEPQGAGANVLTF	TGTGCCAGCGAACCACAGGGGGCTGGGGCCAACGTCCTGACTTTC
TRBV12-3/TRBV12-4	TRBD1	15	TRBJ2-7	.	CASSFRGQGAYEQYF	TGTGCCAGCAGTTTCAGAGGCCAGGGGGCATACGAGCAGTACTTC
TRBV20-1	.	17	TRBJ1-6	.	CSARDFGGPLLHSPLHF	TGCAGTGCTAGAGATTTCGGGGGACCGCTACTGCATTCACCCCTCCACTTT